The T cell receptor (beta chain) described here comes from a study of cytomegalovirus exposure and HLA in healthy donors. Study information: Previous work identified 100 million or so unique TCR beta sequences from about 179 million T cells. The study's early data release held about 77 million unique TCRs from HLA-typed donors.

V lost 3 bases to trimming and J lost 1 base; unmatched junction nucleotides: 4. Per germline, CDR1 SGHRS and CDR2 YFSETQ. This CDR3 is 15 amino acids long. To note about this clone: Its antigen is as yet unknown.

General observations from the study: Sequencing depth across donors, presence/absence analyses assumed, was roughly uniform. What TCR beta sequences reportedly achieved was accurate prediction of HLA-A and HLA-B alleles in most subjects.

PCR used 60 Vbeta primers and 13 Jbeta primers. Method: immunoSEQ multiplex PCR; TCRdb's copy keeps in-frame clones and lacks some. Recorded for this sample: about 54,000 clones. The chain links TRBV5-1 to TRBJ2-7; TRBD1 agrees at 10 bases. The receptor's source is a woman aged 40 to 50 in good health and CMV-seronegative. Material: PBMCs. The DNA for the CDR3 is TGCGCCAGCAGCTGGGGACAGGGGAAGTCCTACGAGCAGTACTTC. It is translated as CASSWGQGKSYEQYF.